These 5 T cell receptor beta chains were all obtained from the same sample, sequenced in a study of OX40 agonist ivuxolimab in advanced cancers. TCRdb's table, derived via immunoSEQ multiplex PCR, lists solely in-frame clones and lacks some. The table includes fewer than 50,000 clones, roughly nine tenths detected once. This specimen was CD4+ or CD8+ T cells sorted from blood, taken in a trial of the OX40 agonist ivuxolimab. The receptors were gathered from an adult with an advanced solid tumor such as melanoma, head and neck, liver or kidney cancer.

The V and J genes are TRBV10-1 and TRBJ2-1; 10 nucleotides line up with TRBD2. Trimming cost V 4 bases and J 5 bases; bases outside gene matches: 8. This CDR3 has 16 residues. Germline CDR1 is WNHNN and CDR2 is SYGVQD (reference sequence). CDR3 loop: CASSAGVTSGDNEQFF. CDR3 DNA: TGCGCCAGCAGTGCTGGTGTTACTAGCGGGGACAATGAGCAGTTCTTC.

This clone has just one count. The chain links TRBV11-2 to TRBJ2-2; D gene ambiguous. V lost 1 base and J 5 bases, leaving 8 bases between the germline ends. CDR3 length: 14 residues. Per the germline V gene, CDR1 is SGHAT and CDR2 is FQNNGV. For the CDR3, the DNA is TGTGCCAGCAGCTTAGGGTTTGGAACCGGGGAGCTGTTTTTT. As protein: CASSLGFGTGELFF.

The chain has TRBV28 and TRBJ2-7; perhaps TRBD2 as D (6 bases). The CDR3 is 13 amino acids. The germline V and J ends were trimmed by 7 bases and 11 bases, with 21 bases remaining between them. The germline V gene has CDR1 MDHEN and CDR2 SYDVKM. The CDR3 DNA reads as TGTGCCAGCACCCAAAATGTAGGTGGAGGGGAGTACTTC. Protein: CASTQNVGGGEYF. Drawing the rest from reference TRBV28 and TRBJ2-7, the complete variable domain is DVKVTQSSRYLVKRTGEKVFLECVQDMDHENMFWYRQDPGLGLRLIYFSYDVKMKEKGDIPEGYSVSREKKERFSLILESASTNQTSMYLCASTQNVGGGEYFGPGTRLTVT.

The chain joins TRBV10-3 to TRBJ1-2, with D possibly matching TRBD1 (6 bases). This CDR3 spans 16 amino acids. Germline V gene data show CDR1 as ENHRY and CDR2 as SYGVKD. Trimming cost V 4 bases and J 2 bases, with 17 bases left between them. For the CDR3, the DNA is TGTGCCATCAGTGCAACAGGGTCGATTGGAAACTATGGCTACACCTTC. It yields the protein CAISATGSIGNYGYTF.

This clone was observed a handful of times. The gene calls are TRBV11-3 and TRBJ1-1; 7 bases are a match to TRBD1. Germline CDR1 SGHNT, CDR2 YENEEA. There are 13 residues in the CDR3. V shed 5 bases and J 2 bases; nucleotides not matched to a gene: 2. In DNA form, the CDR3 reads TGTGCCAGCAGCCGACAGGGAAACACTGAAGCTTTCTTT. It yields the protein CASSRQGNTEAFF.